These T cell receptor beta chains were read from a single sample in a study of shared clonotypes between healthy human individuals. Using immunoSEQ multiplex PCR, the repertoire was profiled, and TCRdb retains in-frame clones only, with some absent. In the table there are 2 million to 2.5 million clones, approximately 94% of which are singletons. Sequencing used naive CD4+ T cells sorted from blood. These TCRs come from a man between 18 and 29 years old in good health. CDR3s leave out the opening cysteine and the closing phenylalanine or tryptophan. Each record gives: J gene, clone size, V gene, CDR3 protein. Expanded clones are given a class, and other clones once, few, many or no size at all.

J: TRBJ1-4; size: -; V: TRBV7-9; CDR3: ASSLALENEKLF
J: TRBJ2-7; size: -; V: TRBV7-9; CDR3: ASSLGLVSEQY
J: TRBJ2-4; size: -; V: TRBV6-6; CDR3: ASSDMNLAKNIQY
J: TRBJ2-1; size: -; V: TRBV11-3; CDR3: ASSLGNYNGTRNEQF
J: TRBJ1-6; size: -; V: TRBV19; CDR3: ASSINTGTGNSPLH
J: TRBJ2-2; size: -; V: TRBV7-2; CDR3: ASSFSFAGELF
J: TRBJ2-1; size: -; V: TRBV5-1; CDR3: ASSWDINNEQF
J: TRBJ1-1; size: -; V: TRBV28; CDR3: ASSFLGAANTEAF
J: TRBJ2-2; size: few; V: TRBV18; CDR3: ASSPYNTGELF
J: TRBJ2-7; size: -; V: TRBV2; CDR3: ASNRRSGSSYEQY